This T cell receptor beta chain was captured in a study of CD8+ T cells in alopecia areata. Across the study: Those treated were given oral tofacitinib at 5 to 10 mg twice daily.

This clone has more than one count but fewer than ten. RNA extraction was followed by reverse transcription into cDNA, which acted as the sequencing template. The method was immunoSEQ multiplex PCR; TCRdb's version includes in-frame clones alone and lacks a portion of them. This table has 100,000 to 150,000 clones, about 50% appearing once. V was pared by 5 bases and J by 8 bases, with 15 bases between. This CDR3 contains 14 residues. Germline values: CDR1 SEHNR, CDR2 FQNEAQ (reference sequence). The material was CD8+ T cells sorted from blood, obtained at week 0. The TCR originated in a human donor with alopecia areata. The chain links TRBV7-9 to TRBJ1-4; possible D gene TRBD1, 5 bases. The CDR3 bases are TGTGCCAGCAGCCACCCCGATAGGGACGAAAAACTGTTTTTT. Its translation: CASSHPDRDEKLFF.